This T cell receptor beta chain was sequenced during a study of T cells after yellow fever vaccination. Study-wide results and caveats: The study noted that FACS-sorted repertoires could contain abundant clonotypes contaminating from the bulk population.

This clonotype was picked up many times. Its target is not known. V dropped 5 bases and J dropped 3; count of bases not matched to a gene: 7. This CDR3 has 16 amino acids. The germline CDR1 and CDR2 sequences are LNHDA and SQIVND (reference sequence). Each CDR3 protein gets one entry after TCRdb re-called the 5' RACE reads with MiXCR. Of some 130,000 distinct CDR3 sequences listed, approximately 6.6% are singletons. Sequencing was performed on CD4+ T cells sorted from PBMCs, taken 10 days after the yellow fever booster vaccination. The source of this sequence is a man aged 25 to 45 who received the YFV17D yellow fever vaccine. The chain employs TRBV19 and TRBJ2-1; 10 bases map to TRBD2. CDR3 DNA sequence: TGTGCCAGTAGTGAGTCTAGCGGGAGAGGCTACAATGAGCAGTTCTTC. This translates into CASSESSGRGYNEQFF.